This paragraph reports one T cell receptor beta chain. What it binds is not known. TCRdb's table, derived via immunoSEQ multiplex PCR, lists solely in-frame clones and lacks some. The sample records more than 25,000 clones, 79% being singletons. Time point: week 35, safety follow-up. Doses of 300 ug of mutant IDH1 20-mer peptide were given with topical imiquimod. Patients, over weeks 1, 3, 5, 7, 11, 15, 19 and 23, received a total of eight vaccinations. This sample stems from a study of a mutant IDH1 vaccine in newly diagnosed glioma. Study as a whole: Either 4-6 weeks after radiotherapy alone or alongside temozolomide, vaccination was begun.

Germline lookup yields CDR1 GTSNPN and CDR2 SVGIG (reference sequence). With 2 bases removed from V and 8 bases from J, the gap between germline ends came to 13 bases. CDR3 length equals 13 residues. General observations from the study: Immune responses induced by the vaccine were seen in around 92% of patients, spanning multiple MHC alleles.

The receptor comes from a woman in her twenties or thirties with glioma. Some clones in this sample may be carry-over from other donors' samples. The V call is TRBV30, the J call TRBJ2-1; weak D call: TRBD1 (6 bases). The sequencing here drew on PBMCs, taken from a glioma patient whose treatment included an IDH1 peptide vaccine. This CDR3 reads CAWSFGQSYEQFF. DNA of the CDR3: TGTGCCTGGAGTTTCGGACAGTCTTATGAGCAGTTCTTC.